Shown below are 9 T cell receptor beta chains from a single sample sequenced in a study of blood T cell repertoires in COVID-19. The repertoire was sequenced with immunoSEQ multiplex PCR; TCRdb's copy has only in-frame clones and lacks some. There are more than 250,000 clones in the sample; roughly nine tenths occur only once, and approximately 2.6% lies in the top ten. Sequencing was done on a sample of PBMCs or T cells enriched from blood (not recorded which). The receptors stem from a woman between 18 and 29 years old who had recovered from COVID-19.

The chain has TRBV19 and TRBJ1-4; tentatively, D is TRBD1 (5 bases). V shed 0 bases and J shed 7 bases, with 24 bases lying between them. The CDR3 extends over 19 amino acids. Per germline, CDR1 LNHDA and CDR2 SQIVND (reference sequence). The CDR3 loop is CASSIDLGGGPSRGEKLFF. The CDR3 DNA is TGTGCCAGTAGTATAGACCTCGGGGGAGGACCGTCGCGGGGTGAAAAACTGTTTTTT.

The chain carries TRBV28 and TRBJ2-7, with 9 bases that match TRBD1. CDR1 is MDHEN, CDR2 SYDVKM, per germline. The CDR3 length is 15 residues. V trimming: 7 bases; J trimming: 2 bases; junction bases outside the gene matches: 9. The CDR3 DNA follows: TGTGCCAGCATCCCGGTAGGGACAGGGACCTACGAGCAGTACTTC. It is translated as CASIPVGTGTYEQYF.

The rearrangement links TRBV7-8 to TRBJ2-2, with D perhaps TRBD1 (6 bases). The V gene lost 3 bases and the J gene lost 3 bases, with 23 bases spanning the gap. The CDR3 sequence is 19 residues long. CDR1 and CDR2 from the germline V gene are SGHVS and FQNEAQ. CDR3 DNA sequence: TGTGCCAGCAGCTTCGTCACAGGGTTCCGTAGTGGGGACACCGGGGAGCTGTTTTTT. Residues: CASSFVTGFRSGDTGELFF.

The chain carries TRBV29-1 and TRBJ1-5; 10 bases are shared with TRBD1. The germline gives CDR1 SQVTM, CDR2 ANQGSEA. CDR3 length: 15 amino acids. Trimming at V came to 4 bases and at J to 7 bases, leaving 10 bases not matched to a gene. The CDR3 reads CSVAWDRGIGQPQHF. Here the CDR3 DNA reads TGCAGCGTTGCGTGGGACAGGGGAATTGGGCAGCCCCAGCATTTT.

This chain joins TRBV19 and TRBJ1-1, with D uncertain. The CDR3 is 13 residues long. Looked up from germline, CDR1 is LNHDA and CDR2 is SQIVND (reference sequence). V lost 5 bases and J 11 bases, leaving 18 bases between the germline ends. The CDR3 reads CASSLNWPGSAFF. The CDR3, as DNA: TGTGCCAGTAGTCTAAACTGGCCGGGGTCGGCTTTCTTT.

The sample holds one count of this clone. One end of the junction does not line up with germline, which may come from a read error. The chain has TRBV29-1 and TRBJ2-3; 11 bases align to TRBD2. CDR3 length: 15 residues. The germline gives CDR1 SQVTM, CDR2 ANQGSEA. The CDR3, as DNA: TGCAGCATTGACCTAGCGGGAGGCGCCCCAGATACGCAGTATTTT. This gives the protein CSIDLAGGAPDTQYF.

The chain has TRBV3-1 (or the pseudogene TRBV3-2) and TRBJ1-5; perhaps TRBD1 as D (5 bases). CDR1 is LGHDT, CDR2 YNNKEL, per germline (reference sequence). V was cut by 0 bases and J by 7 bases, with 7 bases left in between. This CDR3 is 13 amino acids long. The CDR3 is CASSQDRVQPQHF. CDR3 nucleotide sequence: TGTGCCAGCAGCCAAGACAGGGTCCAGCCCCAGCATTTT.

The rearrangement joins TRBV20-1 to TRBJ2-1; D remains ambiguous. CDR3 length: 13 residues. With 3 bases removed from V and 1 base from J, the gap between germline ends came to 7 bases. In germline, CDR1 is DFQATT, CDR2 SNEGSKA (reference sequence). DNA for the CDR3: TGCAGTGCTAGTCGGTATTCCTACAATGAGCAGTTCTTC. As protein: CSASRYSYNEQFF.

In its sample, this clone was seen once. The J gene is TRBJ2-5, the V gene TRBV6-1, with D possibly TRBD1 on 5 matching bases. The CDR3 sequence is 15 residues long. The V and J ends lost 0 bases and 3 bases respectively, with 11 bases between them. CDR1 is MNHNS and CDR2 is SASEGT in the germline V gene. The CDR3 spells CASSEAGHVKETQYF. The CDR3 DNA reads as TGTGCCAGCAGTGAAGCCGGACACGTAAAAGAGACCCAGTACTTC.